One and the same sample provided the 21 T cell receptor beta chains below, sequenced in a study of regulatory T cells in long-lasting Graves disease. Time point here: persistent/refractory GD, antithyroid drugs over 5 years with positive TRAb. The TCR library was made from RNA that had been extracted from PBMCs in TRIzol. Sequencing libraries for TCR beta were prepared with iRepertoire HTBI primers and Arm-PCR of CDR3 regions. In TCRdb, the multiplex PCR reads were re-called with MiXCR into one record per CDR3 protein. The repertoire holds some 370,000 distinct CDR3 sequences, roughly 25% seen once, with 28% in the top ten. The specimen was peripheral blood mononuclear cells (PBMCs), collected when the disease was refractory, from a patient treated with antithyroid drugs. Source of these receptors: a woman between 40 and 55 years old with Graves disease.

The table lists this clonotype with many counts. The rearrangement uses TRBV20-1 and TRBJ2-7; no clear D. CDR1 and CDR2 from the germline V gene are DFQATT and SNEGSKA (reference sequence). Deletions cut 2 bases from V and 0 bases from J, with 11 bases between. The CDR3 is 14 amino acids. This CDR3 is CSARNAPDSYEQYF. DNA of the CDR3: TGCAGTGCTAGAAATGCCCCAGACTCCTACGAGCAGTACTTC.

This clonotype was recorded many times. V gene TRBV28 combines with J gene TRBJ1-1; D is possibly TRBD1 (5 bases). V was cut by 4 bases and J by 0 bases, with 18 bases left in between. The germline V gene has CDR1 MDHEN and CDR2 SYDVKM. This CDR3 has 17 residues. Here the CDR3 reads CASSSVPGRRMNTEAFF. In nucleotides, the CDR3 is TGTGCCAGCAGTTCCGTGCCGGGACGGAGAATGAACACTGAAGCTTTCTTT.

This clonotype was seen a few times. This chain links TRBV10-3 with TRBJ2-7, with 8 bases identical to TRBD2. The germline V gene encodes CDR1 ENHRY and CDR2 SYGVKD. V lost 7 bases to trimming and J lost 3 bases; unmatched junction nucleotides: 5. This CDR3 is 13 amino acids long. CDR3 loop: CAIKSGSFYEQYF. The DNA for the CDR3 is TGTGCCATCAAAAGCGGGAGTTTCTACGAGCAGTACTTC.

V and J are TRBV9 and TRBJ2-6, with D tentatively TRBD1 or TRBD2 (5 bases each). Per germline, CDR1 SGDLS and CDR2 YYNGEE. The CDR3 is 16 amino acids. Trimming shortened V by 4 bases and J by 4 bases, and 15 bases separated the two germline ends. The DNA for the CDR3 is TGTGCCAGCAGCATCTTGCCCGGGGCAGGGGCCAACGTCCTGACTTTC. It encodes CASSILPGAGANVLTF.

This clonotype occurred many times. V is TRBV6-2 or TRBV6-3 and J is TRBJ1-1; D gene uncertain. This CDR3 has 13 amino acids. V lost 6 bases and J lost 1, with 9 bases in between. Germline CDR1 is MNHEY and CDR2 is SVGEGT. The CDR3 region is CASSSPKNTEAFF. In DNA form, the CDR3 reads TGTGCCAGCAGCTCACCCAAGAACACTGAAGCTTTCTTT.

This clonotype was seen a handful of times. The genes are TRBV10-2 and TRBJ2-5; D may correspond to TRBD1 or TRBD2 (5 bases each). The CDR3 totals 12 residues. Germline CDR1 and CDR2: WSHSY and SAAADI. V lost 1 base to trimming and J lost 9 bases, with 9 bases between them. The CDR3 nucleotides are TGCGCCAGCAGTGAGTTGGGGGATTCCCAGTACTTC. This translates into CASSELGDSQYF.

Worth noting for this clonotype: Just one base apart from a much larger clone, this may be a read error. The V call is TRBV7-9, the J call TRBJ2-5; D is uncertain. This CDR3 is built from 14 residues. Germline CDR1 is SEHNR and CDR2 is FQNEAQ (reference sequence). The CDR3 sequence is CANSSTPFQETQYF. CDR3 nucleotides: TGTGCCAACAGCTCGACACCTTTCCAAGAGACCCAGTACTTC.

This clonotype was seen many times. J is TRBJ2-1 and V is TRBV11-3; 8 bases fit TRBD1. The length of the CDR3 is 16 residues. The V gene's germline CDR1 is SGHNT and CDR2 YENEEA. The V and J ends lost 0 bases and 4 bases, in that order; junction bases with no gene match: 5. CDR3 bases: TGTGCCAGCAGCTTAGATTCGGGACAGGTGTACAATGAGCAGTTCTTC. Protein sequence: CASSLDSGQVYNEQFF.

The chain couples TRBV28 to TRBJ2-7; 12 nucleotides match TRBD2. The CDR3 has 19 residues. After removal of 6 bases from V and 4 bases from J, the junction contained 19 bases not matched to a gene. Germline CDR1 MDHEN, CDR2 SYDVKM. For the CDR3, the DNA is TGTGCCAGCAGCTTAAGCCCGACTAGCGGGAGATCTGTGTGGTACGAGCAGTACTTC. It encodes CASSLSPTSGRSVWYEQYF.

This clonotype has a count of ten or more. CDR3 coding DNA: TGTGCCAGCAGTGACCAGGGGGGACAGCCCCAGCATTTT. This translates into CASSDQGGQPQHF. The V and J genes are TRBV6-1 and TRBJ1-5, with 7 nucleotides matching TRBD1. Germline V gives CDR1 MNHNS, CDR2 SASEGT. This CDR3 region has 13 residues. Losses at the gene ends were 3 bases for V and 7 bases for J; bases not matched to a gene: 3.

The V call is TRBV6-9, the J call TRBJ2-3; 8 bases match TRBD2. V dropped 3 bases and J dropped 4; count of bases not matched to a gene: 12. Germline V gene lookup returns CDR1 MNHGY and CDR2 SVAAGI. This CDR3 is 17 amino acids long. The CDR3: CASSYNGAGVDPDTQYF. The CDR3 coding sequence is TGTGCCAGCAGTTACAACGGAGCGGGAGTGGACCCAGATACGCAGTATTTT.

This clonotype was found once. V gene TRBV6-1 combines with J gene TRBJ1-2, with 7 bases fitting TRBD1. Germline CDR1 reads MNHNS; CDR2 reads SASEGT. V was clipped by 5 bases and J by 4 bases; unmatched bases: 10. The CDR3 consists of 15 residues. The CDR3 coding sequence is TGTGCCAGCAGTCCCCGGGGCAGGGGGAGCTATGGCTACACCTTC. Translated, it gives CASSPRGRGSYGYTF.

This clonotype has at least ten counts. V usage is TRBV2 and J usage is TRBJ1-4; TRBD1 is a possible D gene (5 bases). The CDR3 spans 14 residues. The germline V gene has CDR1 SNHLY and CDR2 FYNNEI. Trimming removed 5 bases from V and 10 bases from J, with 17 bases in between. CDR3 residues: CASSSGTRTRKLFF. The CDR3 nucleotides are TGTGCCAGCAGTTCCGGGACCCGAACGCGAAAACTGTTTTTT.

The table lists this clonotype with a few counts. V usage is TRBV7-9 and J usage is TRBJ2-7; 10 bases match TRBD2. Germline values: CDR1 SEHNR, CDR2 FQNEAQ (reference sequence). This CDR3 contains 13 residues. Trimming at V came to 6 bases and at J to 7 bases, leaving 6 bases not matched to a gene. CDR3 residues: CASSPIAGGEQYF. The CDR3 bases are TGTGCCAGCAGTCCCATAGCGGGAGGAGAGCAGTACTTC.

There are a few counts of this clonotype. J is TRBJ2-1 and V is TRBV29-1, with a weak D call TRBD2 (7 bases). The CDR3 is 14 amino acids. Trimming took off 6 bases at V and 0 bases at J, with 12 bases between the two ends. Germline V gene sequence: CDR1 SQVTM, CDR2 ANQGSEA. DNA for the CDR3: TGCAGCGTCAAGGGGGGGAGCTCCTACAATGAGCAGTTCTTC. This codes for CSVKGGSSYNEQFF.

This clonotype was counted many times. This rearrangement joins TRBV9 to TRBJ2-5, with TRBD2 as a possible D gene (6 bases). Germline CDR1 is SGDLS and CDR2 is YYNGEE. V lost 4 bases and J lost 5, with 15 bases in between. The CDR3 totals 14 residues. In DNA form, the CDR3 reads TGTGCCAGCAGCCCCGGGGGTCGCGGGGAGACCCAGTACTTC. Its protein product is CASSPGGRGETQYF. The entire variable domain, with the rest obtained from reference TRBV9 and TRBJ2-5, is as follows: DSGVTQTPKHLITATGQRVTLRCSPRSGDLSVYWYQQSLDQGLQFLIQYYNGEERAKGNILERFSAQQFPDLHSELNLSSLELGDSALYFCASSPGGRGETQYFGPGTRLLVL.

As regards this clonotype: A read error is possible here, since a much larger clone lies one base away. The J gene is TRBJ1-4, the V gene TRBV25-1, with TRBD1 as a possible D gene (5 bases). V was shortened by 0 bases and J by 7 bases, with 15 bases between the two germline ends. This CDR3 is 16 amino acids long. Germline V CDR1 and CDR2: MGHDK, SYGVNS. Here the CDR3 reads CASSEYAPGASEKLFF. The CDR3 region has the DNA TGTGCCAGCAGTGAATATGCTCCCGGGGCTAGTGAAAAACTGTTTTTT. The full variable domain, in which reference TRBV25-1 and TRBJ1-4 provide the parts outside the CDR3, is EADIYQTPRYLVIGTGKKITLECSQTMGHDKMYWYQQDPGMELHLIHYSYGVNSTEKGDLSSESTVSRIRTEHFPLTLESARPSHTSQYLCASSEYAPGASEKLFFGSGTQLSVL.

This clonotype appeared many times. The gene calls are TRBV5-1 and TRBJ2-7; TRBD2 agrees at 7 bases. The CDR3 spans 14 residues. Germline CDR1 reads SGHRS; CDR2 reads YFSETQ. J lost 6 bases, V lost 2 bases, and 8 bases had no gene match. The CDR3 DNA sequence: TGCGCCAGCAGCTTTGCGGGAGACAGAATCGAGCAGTACTTC. This gives the protein CASSFAGDRIEQYF. Supplemented by reference TRBV5-1 and TRBJ2-7, the full variable domain reads KAGVTQTPRYLIKTRGQQVTLSCSPISGHRSVSWYQQTPGQGLQFLFEYFSETQRNKGNFPGRFSGRQFSNSRSEMNVSTLELGDSALYLCASSFAGDRIEQYFGPGTRLTVT.

This clonotype was observed a handful of times. The chain employs TRBV5-1 and TRBJ2-7; possible D gene TRBD2, 7 bases. CDR3 length equals 14 residues. Germline CDR1 SGHRS, CDR2 YFSETQ. Deletions cut 7 bases from V and 7 bases from J, with 21 bases between. The CDR3 reads CASAVGGPGREQYF. The CDR3, as DNA: TGCGCCAGCGCCGTGGGGGGGCCAGGGAGGGAGCAGTACTTC.

In its sample, this clonotype was seen a few times. The J gene is TRBJ2-7, the V gene TRBV7-2; no clear D gene. The germline V gene encodes CDR1 SGHTA and CDR2 FQGNSA. With 5 bases removed from V and 1 base from J, the gap between germline ends came to 18 bases. This CDR3 is built from 16 residues. The CDR3 protein is CASSRSLGPQSYEQYF. The CDR3 DNA follows: TGTGCCAGCAGCCGTTCACTCGGACCCCAATCCTACGAGCAGTACTTC.

This clonotype appeared a few times. This chain connects TRBV12-5 to TRBJ2-7; tentative D call: TRBD2 (7 bases). Per germline, CDR1 LGHNT and CDR2 FRNRAP. The CDR3 loop spans 14 amino acids. V was cut by 5 bases and J by 2 bases, with 13 bases left in between. The chain's CDR3 is CASGKGGGAYEQYF. Written as DNA, the CDR3 is TGTGCTAGTGGTAAAGGGGGGGGAGCCTACGAGCAGTACTTC.